Listed below are T cell receptor beta chains from one sample, sequenced in a study of OX40 agonist ivuxolimab in advanced cancers. Profiling relied on immunoSEQ multiplex PCR, and the TCRdb table lists in-frame clones only, not all of them. The table lists under 90,000 clones, around 83% of them singletons, with approximately 0.2% in the top ten. Here the sequenced sample was CD4+ or CD8+ T cells sorted from blood, taken in a trial of the OX40 agonist ivuxolimab. Receptors originate from an adult with an advanced solid tumor such as melanoma, head and neck, liver or kidney cancer. Each CDR3 is given with its conserved first and last residue. The order of the fields is V gene, J gene, clone size, D gene, CDR3 protein, CDR3 DNA. D genes are given only for firm matches. Clone size is stated in some rows and not others, as once, few, many or a class when expanded.

>TRBV15|TRBJ1-6|.|TRBD1
CATSRGQGSLRSDSPLHF
TGTGCCACCAGCAGAGGACAGGGAAGCCTTCGATCGGATTCACCCCTCCACTTT
>TRBV7-2|TRBJ2-3|.|TRBD2
CASSARLAGATDTQYF
TGTGCCAGCAGCGCCCGACTAGCGGGAGCCACAGATACGCAGTATTTT
>TRBV7-9|TRBJ1-1|.|.
CASSLVGSRDTEAFF
TGTGCCAGCAGCTTAGTCGGTAGCAGGGACACTGAAGCTTTCTTT
>TRBV15|TRBJ1-3|.|.
CATSRVGRGSGNTIYF
TGTGCCACCAGCAGAGTAGGCAGGGGCTCTGGAAACACCATATATTTT
>TRBV19|TRBJ2-1|.|.
CASSLLTSGASYNEQFF
TGTGCCAGTAGCCTCCTTACCTCAGGGGCCTCCTACAATGAGCAGTTCTTC
>TRBV19|TRBJ1-5|medium-sized|.
CASSIDRARATNQPQHF
TGTGCCAGTAGTATAGATCGGGCCCGGGCCACCAATCAGCCCCAGCATTTT
>TRBV14|TRBJ1-2|.|.
CASSQAGVNYGYTF
TGTGCCAGCAGCCAAGCGGGGGTGAACTATGGCTACACCTTC
>TRBV7-8|TRBJ2-1|once|.
CASSFGRWEIRNEQFF
TGTGCCAGCAGCTTTGGGCGGTGGGAGATCAGAAATGAGCAGTTCTTC
>TRBV30|TRBJ1-4|.|.
CAWSEEQLNEKLFF
TGTGCCTGGAGTGAGGAACAGCTTAATGAAAAACTGTTTTTT
>TRBV9|TRBJ2-5|.|TRBD2
CASHREVAGGLETQYF
TGTGCCAGCCACAGGGAAGTAGCGGGAGGTCTGGAGACCCAGTACTTC
>TRBV5-1|TRBJ1-6|.|.
CASSLAGEEDSPLHF
TGCGCCAGCAGCTTGGCCGGTGAGGAAGATTCACCCCTCCACTTT
>TRBV6-1|TRBJ1-2|.|.
CASSPNGRANYGYTF
TGTGCCAGCTCGCCCAACGGACGGGCTAACTATGGCTACACCTTC
>TRBV4-1|TRBJ2-5|.|.
CASSPGQRSAGETQYF
TGCGCCAGCAGCCCCGGCCAGCGGAGCGCGGGGGAGACCCAGTACTTC
>TRBV6-6|TRBJ2-1|.|TRBD2
CASSLGTSGHNEQFF
TGTGCCAGCAGTCTCGGGACTAGCGGACACAATGAGCAGTTCTTC